This entry lists 5 T cell receptor beta chains sequenced from one sample in a study of OX40 agonist ivuxolimab in advanced cancers. Sequencing used immunoSEQ multiplex PCR; TCRdb keeps in-frame clones, though not all of them. The sample includes over 95,000 clones, roughly 90% seen only once; the top ten take 0.25% to 0.35%. The sample here was CD4+ or CD8+ T cells sorted from blood, taken in a trial of the OX40 agonist ivuxolimab. These receptors all come from an adult with an advanced solid tumor such as melanoma, head and neck, liver or kidney cancer.

This chain joins TRBV23-1 and TRBJ2-1; D gene ambiguous. TRBV23-1 is classed as an ORF, of uncertain function. Deletions cut 0 bases from V and 4 bases from J, with 4 bases between. The CDR3 is 13 amino acids. The CDR3 sequence: CASSQSGYNEQFF. The CDR3 DNA is TGCGCCAGCAGTCAATCTGGGTACAATGAGCAGTTCTTC.

The chain is built from TRBV28 and TRBJ1-5; 8 bases agree with TRBD1. J was trimmed by 6 bases and V by 6 bases; bases with no gene match: 7. CDR3 size: 14 residues. CDR1 and CDR2 (germline): MDHEN, SYDVKM. The CDR3 sequence is CASRPGQVRQPQHF. DNA for the CDR3: TGTGCCAGCAGGCCGGGACAGGTACGTCAGCCCCAGCATTTT.

The CDR3 is CASSASEGPETQYF. In DNA, the CDR3 is TGTGCCAGCAGCGCCTCGGAGGGCCCAGAGACCCAGTACTTC. V is TRBV7-2 and J is TRBJ2-5, with D perhaps TRBD2 (6 bases). CDR3 length: 14 residues. V was cut by 5 bases and J by 4 bases, with 14 bases left in between. Germline CDR1 reads SGHTA; CDR2 reads FQGNSA.

The chain is built from TRBV7-2 and TRBJ2-5, with D possibly matching TRBD1 (6 bases). V was clipped by 4 bases and J by 3 bases, with 21 bases between them. Germline V gene sequence: CDR1 SGHTA, CDR2 FQGNSA. The CDR3 contains 17 residues. CDR3 residues: CASSSGWITGPKETQYF. The CDR3 DNA is TGTGCCAGCAGCTCGGGATGGATAACAGGGCCTAAAGAGACCCAGTACTTC.

J is TRBJ2-3 and V is TRBV2; no firm D call. This CDR3 spans 13 amino acids. Germline CDR1 is SNHLY and CDR2 is FYNNEI. With 7 bases removed from V and 3 bases from J, the gap between germline ends came to 11 bases. In DNA, the CDR3 is TGTGCCAGCAAACTTGAGAAGACAGATACGCAGTATTTT. Protein sequence: CASKLEKTDTQYF.